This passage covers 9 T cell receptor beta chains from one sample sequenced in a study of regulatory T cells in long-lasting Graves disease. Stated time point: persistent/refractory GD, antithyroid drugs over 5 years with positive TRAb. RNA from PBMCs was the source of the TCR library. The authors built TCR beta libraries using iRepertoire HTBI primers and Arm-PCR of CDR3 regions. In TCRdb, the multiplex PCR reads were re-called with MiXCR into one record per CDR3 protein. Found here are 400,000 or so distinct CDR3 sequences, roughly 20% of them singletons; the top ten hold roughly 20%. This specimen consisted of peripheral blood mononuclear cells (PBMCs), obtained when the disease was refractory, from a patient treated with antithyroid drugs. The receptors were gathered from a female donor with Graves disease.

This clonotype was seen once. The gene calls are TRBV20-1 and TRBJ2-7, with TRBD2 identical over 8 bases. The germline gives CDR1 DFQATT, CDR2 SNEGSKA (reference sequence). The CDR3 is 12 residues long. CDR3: CGKSGSYGEQYF. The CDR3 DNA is TGCGGCAAGAGCGGGAGTTATGGCGAGCAGTACTTC.

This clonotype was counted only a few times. The CDR3 region has the DNA TGCAGTGCTAGGGTGACTAGCGGGTTACAAGAGACCCAGTACTTC. Protein: CSARVTSGLQETQYF. The chain links TRBV20-1 to TRBJ2-5; 10 bases match TRBD2. The CDR3 is made up of 15 amino acids. The V and J ends lost 3 bases and 2 bases, in that order; junction bases with no gene match: 6. The germline V gene has CDR1 DFQATT and CDR2 SNEGSKA (reference sequence).

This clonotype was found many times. The CDR3 spells CSAMAGLYVLTF. The CDR3 nucleotides read TGCAGTGCTATGGCGGGACTTTACGTCCTGACTTTC. This chain joins TRBV20-1 and TRBJ2-6; D is possibly TRBD2 (6 bases). Per the germline V gene, CDR1 is DFQATT and CDR2 is SNEGSKA (reference sequence). Trimming pared 4 bases from V and 11 bases from J, leaving 12 bases between. The CDR3 contains 12 residues.

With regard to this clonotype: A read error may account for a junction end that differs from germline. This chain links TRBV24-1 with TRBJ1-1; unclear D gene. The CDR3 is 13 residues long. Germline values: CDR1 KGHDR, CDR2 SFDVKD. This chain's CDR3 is CATSPPTNTEAFF. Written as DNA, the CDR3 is TGTGCCACCAGTCCCCCCACGAACACTGAAGCCTTCTTT.

CDR3 DNA sequence: TGTGCCAGCAGTGAAAGGGACGGTTATAATTCACCCCTCCACTTT. Translating it yields CASSERDGYNSPLHF. The chain links TRBV6-1 to TRBJ1-6; maybe TRBD1 (5 bases). There are 15 residues in the CDR3. In germline, CDR1 is MNHNS, CDR2 SASEGT. The V gene lost 2 bases and the J gene lost 4 bases, with 9 bases spanning the gap.

The CDR3 region is CASRGRAGQLAKNIQYF. The CDR3 DNA reads as TGTGCCAGCAGGGGGAGGGCGGGGCAACTAGCCAAAAACATTCAGTACTTC. The chain has TRBV28 and TRBJ2-4, with TRBD2 matching over 7 bases. The V gene's germline CDR1 is MDHEN and CDR2 SYDVKM. The CDR3 has 17 residues. Unmatched junction bases numbered 11, after V lost 6 bases and J lost 0 bases. Full variable domain (missing parts from reference TRBV28 and TRBJ2-4): DVKVTQSSRYLVKRTGEKVFLECVQDMDHENMFWYRQDPGLGLRLIYFSYDVKMKEKGDIPEGYSVSREKKERFSLILESASTNQTSMYLCASRGRAGQLAKNIQYFGAGTRLSVL.

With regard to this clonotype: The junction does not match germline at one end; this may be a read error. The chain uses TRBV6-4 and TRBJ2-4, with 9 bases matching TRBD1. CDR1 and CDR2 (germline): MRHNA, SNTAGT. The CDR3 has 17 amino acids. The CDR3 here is CVSRPSRGQGVKNIQYF. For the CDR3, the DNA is TGTGTCAGCAGACCCTCCCGGGGACAGGGCGTCAAAAACATTCAGTACTTC.

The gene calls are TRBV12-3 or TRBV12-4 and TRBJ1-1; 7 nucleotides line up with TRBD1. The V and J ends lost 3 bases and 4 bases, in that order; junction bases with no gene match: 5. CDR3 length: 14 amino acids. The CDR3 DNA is TGTGCCAGCAGTTTCGTCAGGGGGGGCACTGAAGCTTTCTTT. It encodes CASSFVRGGTEAFF.

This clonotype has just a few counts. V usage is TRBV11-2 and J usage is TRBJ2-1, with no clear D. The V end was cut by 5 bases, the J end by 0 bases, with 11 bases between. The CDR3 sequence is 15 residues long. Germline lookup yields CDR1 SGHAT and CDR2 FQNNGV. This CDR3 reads CASSRESLSYNEQFF. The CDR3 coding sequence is TGTGCCAGCAGCCGCGAGTCACTCTCCTACAATGAGCAGTTCTTC.